The TCR beta chain under discussion was sequenced for a study of radiotherapy plus CTLA-4 blockade in lung cancer. Overall study context: Among enrolled patients, 15% to 20% responded and more than 25% achieved disease control.

Treatment of patients with chemo-refractory metastatic non-small-cell lung cancer consisted of focal radiation plus CTLA-4 blockade with ipilimumab. Some clones are missing from TCRdb's copy, which holds only in-frame ones; the method was immunoSEQ multiplex PCR. The sample lists approximately 80,000 clones, approximately 73% seen once, with 9.5% to 10% in the top ten. The sequences come from peripheral blood, collected from a patient treated with radiotherapy plus ipilimumab. This clonotype originated in a human donor with non-small cell lung cancer whose response to radiotherapy plus ipilimumab could not be evaluated.

The CDR3 sequence: CASSLQGQGPGPNQPQHF. In nucleotides, the CDR3 is TGTGCCAGCAGTTTACAGGGACAGGGGCCGGGGCCGAATCAGCCCCAGCATTTT. This sequence joins TRBV27 and TRBJ1-5; 10 bases are shared with TRBD1. The ends lost 2 bases at V and 4 bases at J; junction bases unmatched: 11. The CDR3 has 18 residues. Germline assignment: CDR1 MNHEY and CDR2 SMNVEV (reference sequence).